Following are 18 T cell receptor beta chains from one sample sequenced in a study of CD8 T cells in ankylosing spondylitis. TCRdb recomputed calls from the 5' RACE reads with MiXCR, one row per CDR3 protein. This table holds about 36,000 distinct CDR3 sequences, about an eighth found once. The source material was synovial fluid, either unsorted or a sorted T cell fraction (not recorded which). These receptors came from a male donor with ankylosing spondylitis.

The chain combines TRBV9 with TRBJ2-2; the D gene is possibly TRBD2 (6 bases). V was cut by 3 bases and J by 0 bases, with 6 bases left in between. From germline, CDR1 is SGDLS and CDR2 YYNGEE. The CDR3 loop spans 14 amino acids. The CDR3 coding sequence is TGTGCCAGCAGCGGGGGGGCGAACACCGGGGAGCTGTTTTTT. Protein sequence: CASSGGANTGELFF.

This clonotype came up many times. CDR3 in amino acids: CASSQDLWEGLWETQYF. Written as DNA, the CDR3 is TGCGCCAGCAGCCAAGACCTCTGGGAAGGTTTGTGGGAGACCCAGTACTTC. V usage is TRBV4-3 and J usage is TRBJ2-5; D remains ambiguous. Germline CDR1 and CDR2: LGHNA and YSLEER. The CDR3 is 17 residues long. With 0 bases removed from V and 5 bases from J, the gap between germline ends came to 19 bases.

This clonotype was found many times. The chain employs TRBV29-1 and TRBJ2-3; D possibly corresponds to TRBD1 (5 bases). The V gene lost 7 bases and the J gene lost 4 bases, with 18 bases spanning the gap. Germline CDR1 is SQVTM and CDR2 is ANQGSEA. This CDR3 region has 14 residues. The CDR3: CSAPPAQASDTQYF. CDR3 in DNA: TGCAGCGCCCCACCCGCACAGGCGTCAGATACGCAGTATTTT.

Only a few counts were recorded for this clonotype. The CDR3 loop reads CATSDNPKGTATSYEQYF. CDR3 bases: TGTGCCACCAGTGATAATCCTAAAGGGACAGCCACCTCCTACGAGCAGTACTTC. J is TRBJ2-7 and V is TRBV24-1; 7 nucleotides align to TRBD1. Losses at the gene ends were 3 bases for V and 0 bases for J; bases not matched to a gene: 13. Germline-derived CDR1 and CDR2 are KGHDR and SFDVKD. The CDR3 runs 18 residues.

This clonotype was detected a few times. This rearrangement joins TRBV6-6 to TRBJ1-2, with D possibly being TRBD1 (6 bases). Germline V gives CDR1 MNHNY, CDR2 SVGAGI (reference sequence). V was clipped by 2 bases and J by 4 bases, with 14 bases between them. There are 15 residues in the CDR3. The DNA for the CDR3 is TGTGCCAGCAGTTACCCGATGGGGGCCAGCTATGGCTACACCTTC. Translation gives CASSYPMGASYGYTF.

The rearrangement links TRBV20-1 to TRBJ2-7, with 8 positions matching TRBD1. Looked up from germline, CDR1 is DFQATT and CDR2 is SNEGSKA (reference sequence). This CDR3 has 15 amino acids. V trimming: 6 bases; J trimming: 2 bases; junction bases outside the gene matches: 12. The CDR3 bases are TGCAGTGCCCCACCGGACAGGGCGGGCACCTACGAGCAGTACTTC. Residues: CSAPPDRAGTYEQYF.

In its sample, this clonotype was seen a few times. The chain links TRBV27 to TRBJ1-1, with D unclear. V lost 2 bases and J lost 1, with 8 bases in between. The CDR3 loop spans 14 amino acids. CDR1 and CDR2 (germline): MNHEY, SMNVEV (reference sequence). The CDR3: CASSLGTTNTEAFF. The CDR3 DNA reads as TGTGCCAGCAGTTTAGGTACTACGAACACTGAAGCTTTCTTT.

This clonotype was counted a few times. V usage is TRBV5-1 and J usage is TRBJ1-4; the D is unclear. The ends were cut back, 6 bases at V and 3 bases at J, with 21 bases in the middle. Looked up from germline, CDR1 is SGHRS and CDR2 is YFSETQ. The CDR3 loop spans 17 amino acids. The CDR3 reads CASTSEGMGSANEKLFF. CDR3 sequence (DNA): TGCGCCAGCACATCGGAGGGAATGGGGTCTGCTAATGAAAAACTGTTTTTT.

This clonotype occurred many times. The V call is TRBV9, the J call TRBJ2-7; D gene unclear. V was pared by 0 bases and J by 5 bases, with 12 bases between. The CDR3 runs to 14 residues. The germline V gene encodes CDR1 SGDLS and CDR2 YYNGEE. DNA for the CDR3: TGTGCCAGCAGCGTAGATCCGGGTACCCACGAGCAGTACTTC. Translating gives CASSVDPGTHEQYF.

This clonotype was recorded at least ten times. CDR3 amino acids: CASSGGYEQYF. CDR3 bases: TGTGCCAGCTCAGGGGGCTACGAGCAGTACTTC. V and J are TRBV25-1 and TRBJ2-7, with TRBD1 matching over 7 bases. V was pared by 8 bases and J by 3 bases, with 1 base of the junction left unmatched. This CDR3 region has 11 residues. Germline values: CDR1 MGHDK, CDR2 SYGVNS.

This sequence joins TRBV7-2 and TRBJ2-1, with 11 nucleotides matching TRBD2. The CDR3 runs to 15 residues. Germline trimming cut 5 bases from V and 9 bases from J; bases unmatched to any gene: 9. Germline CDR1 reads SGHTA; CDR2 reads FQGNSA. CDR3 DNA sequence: TGTGCCAGCAGCCCACCTAGCGGGGGGAGGGGTGAGCAGTTCTTC. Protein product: CASSPPSGGRGEQFF.

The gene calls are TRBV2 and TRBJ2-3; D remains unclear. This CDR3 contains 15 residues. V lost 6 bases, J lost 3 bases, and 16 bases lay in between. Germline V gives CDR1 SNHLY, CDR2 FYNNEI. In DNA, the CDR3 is TGTGCCAGCAGGCTGCCCCAGGACCGTACAGATACGCAGTATTTT. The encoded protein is CASRLPQDRTDTQYF.

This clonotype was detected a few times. The DNA for the CDR3 is TGTGCCAGCCTCAGGGGAACCGGGGAGCTGTTTTTT. Amino acid sequence: CASLRGTGELFF. This rearrangement joins TRBV25-1 to TRBJ2-2; the D gene is possibly TRBD1 (6 bases). V was trimmed by 8 bases and J by 5 bases, leaving 9 bases between them. CDR3 size: 12 residues. Germline CDR1 reads MGHDK; CDR2 reads SYGVNS. Full variable domain (rest looked up from reference TRBV25-1 and TRBJ2-2): EADIYQTPRYLVIGTGKKITLECSQTMGHDKMYWYQQDPGMELHLIHYSYGVNSTEKGDLSSESTVSRIRTEHFPLTLESARPSHTSQYLCASLRGTGELFFGEGSRLTVL.

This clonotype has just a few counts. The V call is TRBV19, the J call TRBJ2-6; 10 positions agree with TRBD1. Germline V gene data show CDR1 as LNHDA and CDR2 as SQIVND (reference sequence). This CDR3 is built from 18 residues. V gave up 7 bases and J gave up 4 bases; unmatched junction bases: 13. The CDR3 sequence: CASNRDRGYPVGANVLTF. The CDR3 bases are TGTGCCAGTAATCGGGACAGGGGATACCCCGTGGGGGCCAACGTCCTGACTTTC.

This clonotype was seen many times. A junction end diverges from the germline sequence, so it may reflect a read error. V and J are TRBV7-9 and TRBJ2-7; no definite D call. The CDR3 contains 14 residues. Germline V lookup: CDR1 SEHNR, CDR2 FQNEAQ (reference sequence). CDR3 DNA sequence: TGTGCCAGCAGCTTAGCTCGGTACCGCTACAAGCAGTACTTC. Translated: CASSLARYRYKQYF.

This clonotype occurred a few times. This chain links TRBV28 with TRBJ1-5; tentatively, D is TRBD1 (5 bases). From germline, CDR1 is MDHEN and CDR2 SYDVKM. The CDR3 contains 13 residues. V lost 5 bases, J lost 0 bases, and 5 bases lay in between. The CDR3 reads CASSQGSNQPQHF. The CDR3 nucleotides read TGTGCCAGCAGTCAGGGTAGCAATCAGCCCCAGCATTTT.

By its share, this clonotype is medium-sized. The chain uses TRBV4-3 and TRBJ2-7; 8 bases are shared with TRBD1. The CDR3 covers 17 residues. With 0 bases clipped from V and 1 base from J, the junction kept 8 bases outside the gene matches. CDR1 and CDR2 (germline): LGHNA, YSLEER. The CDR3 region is CASSQDFPGQGSYEQYF. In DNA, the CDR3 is TGCGCCAGCAGCCAAGATTTCCCAGGACAGGGTTCCTACGAGCAGTACTTC.

Here the CDR3 reads CASSLMTVDTQYF. For the CDR3, the DNA is TGCGCCAGCAGCTTGATGACAGTAGATACGCAGTATTTT. V and J are TRBV5-1 and TRBJ2-3, with D perhaps TRBD1 (5 bases). The germline V and J ends were trimmed by 1 base and 5 bases, with 8 bases remaining between them. In germline, CDR1 is SGHRS, CDR2 YFSETQ. The CDR3 covers 13 residues.